These T cell receptor beta chains were read from a single sample in a study of T cells after yellow fever vaccination. TCRdb re-called the 5' RACE reads with MiXCR, one entry per CDR3 protein. Of about 550,000 distinct CDR3 sequences in the sample, roughly a fifth were seen once. The material sequenced was PBMCs, taken 15 days after the yellow fever booster vaccination. The receptors originated from a man aged 25-45 years who received the YFV17D yellow fever vaccine. Each CDR3 is given with its conserved first and last residue. The D gene is left open where the match is weak. The listing skips clone size in some rows; elsewhere it reads once, few, many or a size class.

TRBJ2-1,-,TRBV2,many,CASTAGWEQFF,TGTGCCAGCACCGCCGGTTGGGAGCAGTTCTTC
TRBJ2-1,-,TRBV7-6,few,CASSPFREYNEQFF,TGTGCCAGCAGCCCATTCCGGGAGTATAATGAGCAGTTCTTC
TRBJ2-5,-,TRBV20-1,-,CSARLPRRETQYF,TGCAGTGCTAGACTGCCCCGCCGGGAGACCCAGTACTTC
TRBJ1-5,-,TRBV5-1,few,CASSPEDGFNQPQHF,TGCGCCAGCAGCCCAGAGGATGGTTTCAATCAGCCCCAGCATTTT
TRBJ1-3,-,TRBV4-1,-,CASSQGVPLSGNTIYF,TGCGCCAGCAGCCAAGGGGTCCCGCTCTCTGGAAACACCATATATTTT
TRBJ2-1,TRBD2,TRBV5-4,-,CASSKSGRGYNEQFF,TGTGCCAGCAGCAAGAGCGGGAGGGGCTACAATGAGCAGTTCTTC
TRBJ1-1,-,TRBV10-3,-,CAISEGPTEAFF,TGTGCCATCAGTGAGGGGCCGACTGAAGCTTTCTTT
TRBJ2-1,-,TRBV5-1,many,CASSLSQGFYNEQFF,TGCGCCAGCAGCTTGTCACAGGGTTTTTACAATGAGCAGTTCTTC
TRBJ2-7,TRBD2,TRBV28,few,CASGTSGSSYEQYF,TGTGCCAGCGGGACTAGCGGGAGCTCCTACGAGCAGTACTTC
TRBJ2-3,-,TRBV13,-,CASSSPGDGPTDTQYF,TGTGCCAGCAGCTCCCCGGGGGACGGGCCCACAGATACGCAGTATTTT